This TCR beta chain originates from a study of T cells in localized non-small cell lung cancer. The data were produced by immunoSEQ multiplex PCR, yet TCRdb's version contains in-frame clones alone and is incomplete. The data show around 80,000 clones, 80% seen once. Study outcomes and limitations: Patients showing higher blood T cell density tended to see longer overall survival. Researchers found a median approximately 57 of the top 100 tumor clones in adjacent lung. Heterogeneity cannot be ruled out, as sequencing used one tumor region only. Clonality peaked in uninvolved adjacent lung rather than tumor.

Comments on this clone: Its antigen is not identified.

The V gene end was trimmed by 1 base and the J gene end by 0 bases; junction bases not matched to a gene: 5. Germline CDR1 is SGHVS and CDR2 is FNYEAQ. The CDR3 runs 16 residues. The TCR comes from a man aged 35-69 years with stage II squamous cell lung carcinoma. This specimen was PBMCs, taken before any cancer treatment. The chain recombines TRBV7-6 with TRBJ2-7; the match to TRBD2 covers 8 bases. For the CDR3, the DNA is TGTGCCAGCAGCTTAGGCAGGCGGGGGGCCTCCTACGAGCAGTACTTC. It yields the protein CASSLGRRGASYEQYF.